The source of this TCR beta chain is a study of T-cell reconstitution after alpha-beta-depleted transplantation in children. General study results and limits: From newly produced T cells came most of the T-cell counts and diversity one year after transplant. Alpha-beta T cells present about two months after transplant were reported to originate from several hundred expanded graft clones.

Only a few counts were recorded for this clonotype. Its antigen remains unidentified. The authors prepared the TCRbeta library with unique molecular identifiers. TCRdb independently ran MiXCR on the PCR reads; one entry per CDR3 protein. The data show about 540,000 distinct CDR3 sequences, with around 27% seen just once and 30% to 45% held by the top ten. The J segment lost 1 base and the V segment lost 5 bases, leaving 10 bases of the junction unmatched. Germline values: CDR1 MGHRA, CDR2 YSYEKL. The CDR3 covers 18 residues. The chain has TRBV4-1 and TRBJ2-6, with TRBD2 identical over 8 bases. This sequence was found in a boy less than two years old with Wiskott-Aldrich syndrome, due to receive a stem cell transplant. This specimen consisted of PBMCs, obtained before TCRalphabeta/CD19-depleted stem cell transplant. The CDR3 loop reads CASSIWGLETSGANVLTF. DNA of the CDR3: TGCGCCAGCAGCATATGGGGACTAGAAACTTCTGGGGCCAACGTCCTGACTTTC.